The 27 T cell receptor beta chains given below trace back to one sample, sequenced in a study of blood T cell repertoires in COVID-19. The repertoire was sequenced with immunoSEQ multiplex PCR; TCRdb's copy has only in-frame clones and lacks some. The sample consists of over 85,000 clones, under 75% of them appearing once. Specimen: peripheral blood. The receptors stem from an older woman with acute or convalescent COVID-19.

This clone turned up a few times. The rearrangement uses TRBV30 and TRBJ2-5; 7 bases align to TRBD2. The CDR3 contains 16 residues. Germline values: CDR1 GTSNPN, CDR2 SVGIG (reference sequence). V was clipped by 4 bases and J by 4 bases; unmatched bases: 15. In nucleotides, the CDR3 is TGTGCCTGGACCATAGTCACGGGGGGTGATGGAGAGACCCAGTACTTC. It specifies CAWTIVTGGDGETQYF.

The rearrangement uses TRBV3-1 (or the pseudogene TRBV3-2) and TRBJ2-1; unclear D gene. This CDR3 has 16 residues. The V end lost 0 bases, the J end lost 7 bases, and 16 bases lay between the germline ends. Germline V gene lookup returns CDR1 LGHDT and CDR2 YNNKEL (reference sequence). The CDR3 sequence: CASSQDSPLSMNEQFF. CDR3 nucleotide sequence: TGTGCCAGCAGCCAAGATTCACCCCTTAGTATGAATGAGCAGTTCTTC.

The V call is TRBV2, the J call TRBJ1-1; D gene ambiguous. V was trimmed by 3 bases and J by 0 bases, leaving 14 bases between them. Germline lookup yields CDR1 SNHLY and CDR2 FYNNEI. The CDR3 length is 16 residues. The CDR3 bases are TGTGCCAGCAGTGAGGAGGGTTACTCCCTGAACACTGAAGCTTTCTTT. It yields the protein CASSEEGYSLNTEAFF.

This clone turned up a few times. The chain uses TRBV14 and TRBJ2-3; a weak D match, TRBD1 (5 bases). Trimming stripped 2 bases from V and 3 bases from J, with 9 bases between. The CDR3 consists of 14 residues. Germline CDR1 is SGHDN and CDR2 is FVKESK. Here the CDR3 DNA reads TGTGCCAGCAGCCAAAGACAGCTTACAGATACGCAGTATTTT. Protein sequence: CASSQRQLTDTQYF.

This chain uses TRBV28 with TRBJ1-1, with D maybe TRBD1 (5 bases). Germline loops: CDR1 MDHEN, CDR2 SYDVKM. This CDR3 region has 12 residues. The ends were cut back, 2 bases at V and 11 bases at J, with 12 bases in the middle. The CDR3 reads CASSLLQGGAFF. The CDR3 bases are TGTGCCAGCAGTTTACTTCAGGGTGGGGCTTTCTTT. Variable domain in full (rest from reference TRBV28 and TRBJ1-1): DVKVTQSSRYLVKRTGEKVFLECVQDMDHENMFWYRQDPGLGLRLIYFSYDVKMKEKGDIPEGYSVSREKKERFSLILESASTNQTSMYLCASSLLQGGAFFGQGTRLTVV.

V is TRBV7-3 and J is TRBJ2-1, with D tentatively TRBD2 (7 bases). The V gene's germline CDR1 is SGHTA and CDR2 FQGTGA. Trimming pared 3 bases from V and 15 bases from J, leaving 15 bases between. The length of the CDR3 is 12 residues. The DNA for the CDR3 is TGTGCCAGCAGCTTTTGGGGGGGCGCTTGGTTCTTC. Translation gives CASSFWGGAWFF.

The V and J genes are TRBV5-8 and TRBJ1-4; D is uncertain. The CDR3 runs to 14 residues. Germline CDR1 SGHTS, CDR2 YDEGEE. V lost 0 bases, J lost 6 bases, and 9 bases lay in between. This chain's CDR3 is CASSLEGLYEKLFF. CDR3 DNA: TGTGCCAGCAGCTTGGAAGGACTCTATGAAAAACTGTTTTTT. Complete variable domain (other parts from reference TRBV5-8 and TRBJ1-4): EAGVTQSPTHLIKTRGQQATLRCSPISGHTSVYWYQQALGLGLQFLLWYDEGEERNRGNFPPRFSGRQFPNYSSELNVNALELEDSALYLCASSLEGLYEKLFFGSGTQLSVL.

The chain recombines TRBV21-1 with TRBJ1-2; TRBD1 is the table's D call, not checked against the DNA. TRBV21-1 constitutes a pseudogene. This CDR3 is 12 amino acids long. CDR3 coding DNA: TGTGCCAGCAGCCCGAACAGAAATGGCTACACCTTC. Protein: CASSPNRNGYTF.

This clone was detected only once. V is TRBV6-2 or TRBV6-3 and J is TRBJ2-5, with TRBD1 identical over 7 bases. CDR1 is MNHEY and CDR2 is SVGEGT in the germline V gene. The CDR3 runs 15 residues. J was trimmed by 3 bases and V by 5 bases; bases with no gene match: 9. The CDR3 DNA is TGTGCCAGCAGTCCCAGAGGACAGGCTAAAGAGACCCAGTACTTC. Translated, it gives CASSPRGQAKETQYF.

In its sample, this clone was seen many times. The V and J genes are TRBV7-7 and TRBJ1-5, with TRBD1 matching over 8 bases. Germline CDR1 SSHAT, CDR2 FNYEAQ (reference sequence). Trimming at V came to 1 base and at J to 7 bases, leaving 0 bases not matched to a gene. This CDR3 spans 13 amino acids. The CDR3 DNA reads TGTGCCAGCAGCTTAGACAGGGGGCAGCCCCAGCATTTT. This gives the protein CASSLDRGQPQHF.

J is TRBJ1-1 and V is TRBV18; D is unclear. Germline lookup yields CDR1 KGHSH and CDR2 LQKENI. The CDR3 is 15 amino acids. The V gene lost 2 bases and the J gene lost 1 base, with 11 bases spanning the gap. The CDR3 protein is CASSPSGRENTEAFF. CDR3 DNA sequence: TGTGCCAGCTCACCATCCGGGAGGGAGAACACTGAAGCTTTCTTT. The whole variable domain, filled in from reference TRBV18 and TRBJ1-1, reads NAGVMQNPRHLVRRRGQEARLRCSPMKGHSHVYWYRQLPEEGLKFMVYLQKENIIDESGMPKERFSAEFPKEGPSILRIQQVVRGDSAAYFCASSPSGRENTEAFFGQGTRLTVV.

The chain recombines TRBV7-9 with TRBJ2-7, with a tentative D call TRBD2 (7 bases). The CDR3 loop spans 13 amino acids. Germline CDR1 and CDR2: SEHNR and FQNEAQ (reference sequence). Between the trimmed V and J ends, which lost 7 bases and 4 bases, there was a span of 14 bases. CDR3 amino acids: CASNDGGRYEQYF. CDR3 bases: TGTGCCAGCAACGACGGGGGGCGATACGAGCAGTACTTC.

V is TRBV28 and J is TRBJ2-7; possibly TRBD1 for D (5 bases). Trimming pared 7 bases from V and 2 bases from J, leaving 18 bases between. Per germline, CDR1 MDHEN and CDR2 SYDVKM. There are 15 residues in the CDR3. The CDR3 protein is CASTRPTGQTYEQYF. The CDR3 DNA sequence: TGTGCCAGCACCAGGCCAACAGGCCAGACCTACGAGCAGTACTTC.

V and J are TRBV12-5 and TRBJ2-2; 7 nucleotides line up with TRBD1. This CDR3 has 15 residues. Germline-derived CDR1 and CDR2 are LGHNT and FRNRAP. V lost 5 bases, J lost 4 bases, and 7 bases stayed unmatched. The CDR3, as DNA: TGTGCTAGTGGTCCTGGACAGGCGCGCACCGGGGAGCTGTTTTTT. Encoded protein: CASGPGQARTGELFF.

The chain has TRBV7-8 and TRBJ1-1; D remains unclear. This CDR3 comprises 12 residues. Germline CDR1 reads SGHVS; CDR2 reads FQNEAQ. V lost 2 bases and J 4 bases, leaving 5 bases between the germline ends. As DNA, the CDR3 is TGTGCCAGCAGCTTATTCAGCACTGAAGCTTTCTTT. This encodes CASSLFSTEAFF.

The chain joins TRBV9 to TRBJ2-1, with D perhaps matching TRBD1 (5 bases). The V gene lost 0 bases and the J gene lost 5 bases, with 12 bases spanning the gap. This CDR3 has 15 amino acids. Germline V gene lookup returns CDR1 SGDLS and CDR2 YYNGEE. DNA of the CDR3: TGTGCCAGCAGCGTAGGTCAGGGCATTCACAATGAGCAGTTCTTC. Translating gives CASSVGQGIHNEQFF.

The V call is TRBV29-1, the J call TRBJ2-3; possible D gene TRBD2, 5 bases. CDR3 length equals 14 residues. The V and J ends lost 3 bases and 0 bases respectively, with 10 bases between them. Germline CDR1 and CDR2: SQVTM and ANQGSEA. This chain's CDR3 is CSVDGVLSTDTQYF. For the CDR3, the DNA is TGCAGCGTTGACGGGGTCCTTAGCACAGATACGCAGTATTTT.

The chain combines TRBV6-5 with TRBJ1-3; the D is unclear. The CDR3 length is 15 residues. V lost 7 bases to trimming and J lost 0 bases, with 13 bases between them. CDR1 and CDR2 (germline): MNHEY, SVGAGI. The CDR3, as DNA: TGTGCCAGCAATCCTGGGCCAAGCTCTGGAAACACCATATATTTT. As protein: CASNPGPSSGNTIYF.

The chain carries TRBV5-5 and TRBJ1-1; D uncertain. CDR3 length: 16 residues. V lost 0 bases to trimming and J lost 1 base, with 13 bases between them. Looked up from germline, CDR1 is SGHKS and CDR2 is YYEKEE (reference sequence). Here the CDR3 reads CASSLGAGHSNTEAFF. CDR3 nucleotide sequence: TGTGCCAGCAGCTTGGGTGCAGGCCATTCGAACACTGAAGCTTTCTTT. Supplemented by reference TRBV5-5 and TRBJ1-1, the full variable domain reads DAGVTQSPTHLIKTRGQQVTLRCSPISGHKSVSWYQQVLGQGPQFIFQYYEKEERGRGNFPDRFSARQFPNYSSELNVNALLLGDSALYLCASSLGAGHSNTEAFFGQGTRLTVV.

The V call is TRBV6-6, the J call TRBJ2-5, with a possible D match to TRBD1 (6 bases). Germline CDR1 reads MNHNY; CDR2 reads SVGAGI (reference sequence). The CDR3 extends over 13 amino acids. Trimming took 5 bases from V and 3 from J, leaving 10 bases between them. The CDR3 spells CASSRDNKETQYF. The CDR3 DNA reads as TGTGCCAGCAGTCGGGACAATAAAGAGACCCAGTACTTC.

This chain uses TRBV7-9 with TRBJ1-1; TRBD1 agrees at 7 bases. Germline trimming cut 5 bases from V and 3 bases from J; bases unmatched to any gene: 15. Germline CDR1 SEHNR, CDR2 FQNEAQ (reference sequence). The CDR3 consists of 17 residues. The CDR3 loop is CASSEGEQGWEDTEAFF. The CDR3 DNA reads TGTGCCAGCAGCGAAGGCGAACAGGGGTGGGAAGACACTGAAGCTTTCTTT.

This clone has at least ten counts. The chain carries TRBV12-3 or TRBV12-4 and TRBJ1-1; possibly TRBD1 for D (6 bases). The length of the CDR3 is 13 residues. Trimming cost V 8 bases and J 7 bases, with 17 bases left between them. CDR3 amino acids: CASDLEAGVEAFF. The DNA for the CDR3 is TGTGCCAGCGATCTAGAGGCAGGGGTTGAAGCTTTCTTT.

The chain joins TRBV6-6 to TRBJ2-7; 7 nucleotides line up with TRBD1. Germline assignment: CDR1 MNHNY and CDR2 SVGAGI (reference sequence). The ends lost 5 bases at V and 1 base at J; junction bases unmatched: 8. CDR3 length: 15 residues. The CDR3 is CASSRPGTESYEQYF. The CDR3 DNA reads as TGTGCCAGCAGTCGACCCGGGACAGAATCCTACGAGCAGTACTTC.

To note about this clone: The same CDR3 is also encoded by other DNA sequences in this sample. The V gene is TRBV6-6, the J gene TRBJ1-5, with 8 bases fitting TRBD1. Per the germline V gene, CDR1 is MNHNY and CDR2 is SVGAGI (reference sequence). J lost 2 bases, V lost 6 bases, and 0 bases had no gene match. The CDR3 has 13 residues. CDR3 sequence: CASRGQGNQPQHF. Written as DNA, the CDR3 is TGTGCCAGCAGGGGACAGGGCAATCAGCCCCAGCATTTT.

This chain links TRBV6-2 or TRBV6-3 with TRBJ2-2, with no clear D. The germline V gene encodes CDR1 MNHEY and CDR2 SVGEGT. The CDR3 sequence is 14 residues long. Trimming shortened V by 2 bases and J by 4 bases, and 8 bases separated the two germline ends. This CDR3 reads CASSYGTGTGELFF. The CDR3 bases are TGTGCCAGCAGTTACGGTACGGGCACCGGGGAGCTGTTTTTT.

The table lists this clone with a few counts. This rearrangement joins TRBV20-1 to TRBJ1-5; possibly TRBD1 for D (6 bases). There are 14 residues in the CDR3. Looked up from germline, CDR1 is DFQATT and CDR2 is SNEGSKA (reference sequence). The V and J ends lost 3 bases and 4 bases respectively, with 13 bases between them. This CDR3 is CSASRTEINQPQHF. In nucleotides, the CDR3 is TGCAGTGCTAGTAGGACAGAGATTAATCAGCCCCAGCATTTT.

The chain combines TRBV10-3 with TRBJ1-3, with a tentative D call TRBD1 (6 bases). Trimming stripped 2 bases from V and 0 bases from J, with 8 bases between. The CDR3 covers 15 residues. Germline-derived CDR1 and CDR2 are ENHRY and SYGVKD. The CDR3 here is CAISEGQNSGNTIYF. DNA of the CDR3: TGTGCCATCAGTGAGGGACAGAACTCTGGAAACACCATATATTTT.